This T cell receptor beta chain was profiled in a study of T cell responses to AZD1222 COVID-19 vaccine. V shed 0 bases and J shed 0 bases, with 6 bases lying between them. The CDR3 is 14 residues long. Germline V CDR1 and CDR2: SGHRS, YFSETQ. TCRdb's table, derived via immunoSEQ multiplex PCR, lists solely in-frame clones and lacks some. Counted here are 82,000 or so clones, around nine tenths occurring once; the ten biggest clones make up about 5.2%. This sample comprised peripheral blood, obtained on day 0 of AZD1222 vaccination. This sequence joins TRBV5-1 and TRBJ1-1, with D unclear. This TCR was sampled from an adult in good health. The CDR3 DNA is TGCGCCAGCAGCTTGGCCGCGTTGAACACTGAAGCTTTCTTT. Translation: CASSLAALNTEAFF.